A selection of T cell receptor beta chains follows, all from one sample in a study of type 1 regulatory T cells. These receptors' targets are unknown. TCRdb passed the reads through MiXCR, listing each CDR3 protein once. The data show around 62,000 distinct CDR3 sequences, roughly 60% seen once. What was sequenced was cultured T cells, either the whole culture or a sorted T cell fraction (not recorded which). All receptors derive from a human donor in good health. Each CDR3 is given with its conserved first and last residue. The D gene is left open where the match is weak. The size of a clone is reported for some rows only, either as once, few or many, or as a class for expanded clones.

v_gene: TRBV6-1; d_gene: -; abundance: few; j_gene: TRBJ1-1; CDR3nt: TGTGCCAGCATTCCAGGGAGTGAAGCTTTCTTT; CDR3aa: CASIPGSEAFF
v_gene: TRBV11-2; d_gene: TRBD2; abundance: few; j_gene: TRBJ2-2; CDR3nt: TGTGCCAGCAGCTTGGGACTAGCGGCCGGGGAGCTGTTTTTT; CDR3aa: CASSLGLAAGELFF
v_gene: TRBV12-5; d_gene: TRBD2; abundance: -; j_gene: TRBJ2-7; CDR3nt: TGTGCTAGTGGTTTGCCCGGGACTAGCGGGAGGGACGAGCAGTACTTC; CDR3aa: CASGLPGTSGRDEQYF
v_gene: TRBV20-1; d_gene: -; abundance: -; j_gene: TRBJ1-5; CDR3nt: TGCAGTGCTAGCAGGGAATTATTCTACAATCAGCCCCAGCATTTT; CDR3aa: CSASRELFYNQPQHF
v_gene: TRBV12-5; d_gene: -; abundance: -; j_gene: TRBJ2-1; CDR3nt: TGTGCTAGTGGTTTGTGGGAAGCATACAATGAGCAGTTCTTC; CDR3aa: CASGLWEAYNEQFF
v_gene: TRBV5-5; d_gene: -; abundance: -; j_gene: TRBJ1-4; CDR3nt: TGTGCCAGCAGCTTGCTGGCAGCTGCAACTAATGAAAAACTGTTTTTT; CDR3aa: CASSLLAAATNEKLFF
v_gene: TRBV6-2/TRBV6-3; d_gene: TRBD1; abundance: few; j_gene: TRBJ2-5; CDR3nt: TGTGCCAGCCACACAGGGGTGGAGACCCAGTACTTC; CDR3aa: CASHTGVETQYF
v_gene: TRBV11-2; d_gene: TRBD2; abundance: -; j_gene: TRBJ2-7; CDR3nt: TGTGCCAGCAGCTTAGAGGGGGGGACGGCCTACGAGCAGTACTTC; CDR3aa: CASSLEGGTAYEQYF
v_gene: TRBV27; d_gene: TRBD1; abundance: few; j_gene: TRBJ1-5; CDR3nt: TGTGCCAGCAGTTCCCTACCGGGACAGGGCAGGGGCAATCAGCCCCAGCATTTT; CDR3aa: CASSSLPGQGRGNQPQHF
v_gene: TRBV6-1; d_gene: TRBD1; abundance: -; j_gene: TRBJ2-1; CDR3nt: TGTGCCAGCTCCCGGGACAGGGTTGGAGGTGAGCAGTTCTTC; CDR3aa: CASSRDRVGGEQFF
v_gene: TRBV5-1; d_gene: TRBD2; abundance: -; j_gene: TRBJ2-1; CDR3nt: TGCGCCAGCAGCTTTGGCGGGAGGAATTACAATGAGCAGTTCTTC; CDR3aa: CASSFGGRNYNEQFF
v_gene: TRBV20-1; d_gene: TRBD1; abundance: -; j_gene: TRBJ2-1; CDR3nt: TGCAGTGCCGTTTCGACAGGGCGGTCCTACAATGAGCAGTTCTTC; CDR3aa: CSAVSTGRSYNEQFF
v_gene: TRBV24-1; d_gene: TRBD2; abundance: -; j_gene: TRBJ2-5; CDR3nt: TGTGCCACCAGTGAATCCGGGACTAGGAGGACCCAGTACTTC; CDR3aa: CATSESGTRRTQYF
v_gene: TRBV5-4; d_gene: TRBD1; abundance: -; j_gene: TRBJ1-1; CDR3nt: TGTGCCAGCAGCTTTGGGCCAGGGGGAACGAACACTGAAGCTTTCTTT; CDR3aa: CASSFGPGGTNTEAFF
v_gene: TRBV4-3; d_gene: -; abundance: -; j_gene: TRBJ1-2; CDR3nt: TGCGCCAGCAGCCAAGTTCGGCAGGGGAATAGTGGCTACACCTTC; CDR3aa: CASSQVRQGNSGYTF
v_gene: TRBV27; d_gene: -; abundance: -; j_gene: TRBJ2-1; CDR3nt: TGTGCCAGCAGTTTATGGGCTAGTATGGATGAGCAGTTCTTC; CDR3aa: CASSLWASMDEQFF
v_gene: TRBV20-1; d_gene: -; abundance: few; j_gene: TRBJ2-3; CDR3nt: TGCAGTGCTAGGAGGGAGGCAGATACGCAGTATTTT; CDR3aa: CSARREADTQYF
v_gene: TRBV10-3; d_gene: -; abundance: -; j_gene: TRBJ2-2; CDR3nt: TGTGCCATCAGTGAGCCGGCCACCGGGGCAGGGGAGCTGTTTTTT; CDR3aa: CAISEPATGAGELFF
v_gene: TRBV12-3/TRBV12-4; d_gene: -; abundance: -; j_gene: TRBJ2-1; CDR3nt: TGTGCCAGCAGCCCTCCGGGTATCTCTTACAATGAGCAGTTCTTC; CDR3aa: CASSPPGISYNEQFF
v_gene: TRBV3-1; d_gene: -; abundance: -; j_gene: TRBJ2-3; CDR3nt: TGTGCCAGCAGCCCAGACCCCGGGACAACAGATACGCAGTATTTT; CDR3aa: CASSPDPGTTDTQYF
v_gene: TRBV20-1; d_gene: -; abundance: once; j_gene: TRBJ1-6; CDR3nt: TGCAGTGCTAGATCGGGTCCTATCGGCGGGGTCCTTAGTTCACCCCTCCACTTT; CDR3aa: CSARSGPIGGVLSSPLHF
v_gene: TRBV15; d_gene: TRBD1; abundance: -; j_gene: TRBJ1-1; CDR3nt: TGTGCCACCAGCAGAGCCTCCGGGACAGGGAACACTGAAGCTTTCTTT; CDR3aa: CATSRASGTGNTEAFF
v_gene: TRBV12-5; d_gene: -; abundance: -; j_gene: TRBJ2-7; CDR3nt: TGTGCTAGTGGTTTGGGCCAGCAATACGAGCAGTACTTC; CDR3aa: CASGLGQQYEQYF
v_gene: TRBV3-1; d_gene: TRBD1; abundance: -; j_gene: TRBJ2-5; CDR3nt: TGTGCCAGCAGCCAAATGGGACAGGAACAAGAGACCCAGTACTTC; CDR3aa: CASSQMGQEQETQYF
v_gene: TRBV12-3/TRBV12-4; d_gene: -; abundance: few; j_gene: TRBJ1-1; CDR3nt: TGTGCCAGCCGAAAGGACACTGAAGCTTTCTTT; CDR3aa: CASRKDTEAFF
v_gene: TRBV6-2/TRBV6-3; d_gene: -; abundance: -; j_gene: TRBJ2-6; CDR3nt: TGTGCCAGCAGTGTGGCAGTTTCTGGTGGGGCCAACGTCCTGACTTTC; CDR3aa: CASSVAVSGGANVLTF
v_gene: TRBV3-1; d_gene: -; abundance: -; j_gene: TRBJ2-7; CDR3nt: TGTGCCAGCAGCCAAGACCCTGGGGTTGTTGGGGGTTCATACGAGCAGTACTTC; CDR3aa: CASSQDPGVVGGSYEQYF
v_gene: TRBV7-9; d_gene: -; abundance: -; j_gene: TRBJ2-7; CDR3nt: TGTGCCAGCAGCTCCCAAGGGTGGGACGAGCAGTACTTC; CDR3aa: CASSSQGWDEQYF
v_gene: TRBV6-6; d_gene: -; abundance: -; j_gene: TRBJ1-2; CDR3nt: TGTGCCAGCAGTTACATGGGAGATCTCTATGGCTACACCTTC; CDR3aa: CASSYMGDLYGYTF
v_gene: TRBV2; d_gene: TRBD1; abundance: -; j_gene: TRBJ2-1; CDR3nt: TGTGCCAGCAGCCGGGACAGGGGAGGGGATGAGCAGTTCTTC; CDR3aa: CASSRDRGGDEQFF
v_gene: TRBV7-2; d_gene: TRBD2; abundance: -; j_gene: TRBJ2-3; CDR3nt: TGTGCCAGCAGCTTGACTAGACTAGCGGGAATGACAGATACGCAGTATTTT; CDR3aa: CASSLTRLAGMTDTQYF
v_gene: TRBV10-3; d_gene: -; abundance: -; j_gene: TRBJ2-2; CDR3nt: TGTGCCGCCGGGACCACGAACACCGGGGAGCTGTTTTTT; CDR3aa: CAAGTTNTGELFF
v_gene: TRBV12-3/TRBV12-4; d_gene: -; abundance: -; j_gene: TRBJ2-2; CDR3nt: TGTGCCAGCACCTTACTTGGTTTGGTTCCCGGGGAGCTGTTTTTT; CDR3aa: CASTLLGLVPGELFF
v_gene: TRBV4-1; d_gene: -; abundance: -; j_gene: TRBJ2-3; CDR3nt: TGCGCCAGCAGCCAAGAATTGGGCACAGATACGCAGTATTTT; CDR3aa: CASSQELGTDTQYF
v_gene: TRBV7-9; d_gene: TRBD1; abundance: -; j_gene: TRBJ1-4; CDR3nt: TGTGCCAGCAGCCGGGACAGGAGAATGACAACTAATGAAAAACTGTTTTTT; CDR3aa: CASSRDRRMTTNEKLFF
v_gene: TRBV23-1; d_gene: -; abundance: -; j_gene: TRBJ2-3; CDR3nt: TGCGCCAGCAGTCAATTCATCGTGGCGAGCACAGATACGCAGTATTTT; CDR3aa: CASSQFIVASTDTQYF
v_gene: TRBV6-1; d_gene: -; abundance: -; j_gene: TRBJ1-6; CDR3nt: TGTGCCAGCGGAGGTGCCAGGGCATATAATTCACCCCTCCACTTT; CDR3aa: CASGGARAYNSPLHF
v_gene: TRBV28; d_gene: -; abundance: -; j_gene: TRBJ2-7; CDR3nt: TGTGCCAGCAGTTTATTAGGGCCAGGTTACGAGCAGTACTTC; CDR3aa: CASSLLGPGYEQYF
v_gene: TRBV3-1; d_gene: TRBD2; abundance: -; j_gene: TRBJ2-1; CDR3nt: TGTGCCAGCAGCCAAGATCACGCGGGAGGTCTGAATGAGCAGTTCTTC; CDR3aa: CASSQDHAGGLNEQFF
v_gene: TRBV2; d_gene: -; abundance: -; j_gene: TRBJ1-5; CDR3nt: TGTGCCAGCGGTCGAGGGAGCAATCAGCCCCAGCATTTT; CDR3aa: CASGRGSNQPQHF
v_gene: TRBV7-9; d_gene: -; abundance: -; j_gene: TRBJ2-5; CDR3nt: TGTGCCAGCAGCTTAGAGATGGGCAGGGAAGAGACCCAGTACTTC; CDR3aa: CASSLEMGREETQYF
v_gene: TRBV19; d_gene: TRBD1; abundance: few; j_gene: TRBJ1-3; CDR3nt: TGTGCCAGTAGTATCGGTACAGGGGGCGCCGGAAACACCATATATTTT; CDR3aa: CASSIGTGGAGNTIYF
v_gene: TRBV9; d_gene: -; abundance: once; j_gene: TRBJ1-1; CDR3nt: TGTGCCAGCGGGGCCATGGTGGAGAACACTGAAGCTTTCTTT; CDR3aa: CASGAMVENTEAFF
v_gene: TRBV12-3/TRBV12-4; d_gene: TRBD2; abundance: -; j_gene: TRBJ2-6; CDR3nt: TGTGCCAGCAGCTTCCCGGCTAGCGGGAGATCTGGGGCCAACGTCCTGACTTTC; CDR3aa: CASSFPASGRSGANVLTF
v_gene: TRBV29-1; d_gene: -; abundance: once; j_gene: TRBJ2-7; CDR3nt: TGCAGCGCCCGGACGGGCAGCTCCTACGAGCAGTACTTC; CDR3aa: CSARTGSSYEQYF
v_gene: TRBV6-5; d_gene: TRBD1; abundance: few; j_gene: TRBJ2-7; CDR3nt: TGTGCCAGCAGACTATACGGACAGGGTCTCAACGAGCAGTACTTC; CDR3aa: CASRLYGQGLNEQYF
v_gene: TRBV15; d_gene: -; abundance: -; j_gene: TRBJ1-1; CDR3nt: TGTGCCACCAGCAGAGATCGCGCCAGTTGGGCTTTCTTT; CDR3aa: CATSRDRASWAFF
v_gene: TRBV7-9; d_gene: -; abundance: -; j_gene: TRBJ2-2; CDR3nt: TGTGCCAGCAGCTTACGGGATGGAGGGCCCGGGGAGCTGTTTTTT; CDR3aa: CASSLRDGGPGELFF
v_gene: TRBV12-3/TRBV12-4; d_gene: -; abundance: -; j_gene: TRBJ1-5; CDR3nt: TGTGCCAGCAGCCGAAGCCGGGTGAGCAATCAGCCCCAGCATTTT; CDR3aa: CASSRSRVSNQPQHF
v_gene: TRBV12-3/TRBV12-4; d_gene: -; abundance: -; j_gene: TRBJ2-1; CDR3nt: TGTGCCAGCAGTTTGGGCGGCAATGAGCAGTTCTTC; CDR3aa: CASSLGGNEQFF
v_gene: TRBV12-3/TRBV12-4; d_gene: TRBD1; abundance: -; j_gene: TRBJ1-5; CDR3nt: TGTGCCAGCAGCCAGAGTACCGGGACAGGGGTCGGGCCCCAGCATTTT; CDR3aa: CASSQSTGTGVGPQHF
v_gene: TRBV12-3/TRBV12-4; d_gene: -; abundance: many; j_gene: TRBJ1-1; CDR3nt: TGTGCCAGCAGCCTACAGGGTCTGAACACTGAAGCTTTCTTT; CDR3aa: CASSLQGLNTEAFF
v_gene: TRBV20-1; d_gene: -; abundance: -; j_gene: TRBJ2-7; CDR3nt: TGCAGTGCTAGGGCAGGGAGCTCCTACGAGCAGTACTTC; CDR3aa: CSARAGSSYEQYF
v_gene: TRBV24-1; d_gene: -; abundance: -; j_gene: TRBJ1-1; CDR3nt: TGTGCCACCAGTGAGATACAGGGAGCCAGGAACACTGAAGCTTTCTTT; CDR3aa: CATSEIQGARNTEAFF
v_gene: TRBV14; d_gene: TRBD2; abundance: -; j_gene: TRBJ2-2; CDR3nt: TGTGCCAGCAGCCAAGACCTAGCGGGAGTCACCGGGGAGCTGTTTTTT; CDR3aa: CASSQDLAGVTGELFF
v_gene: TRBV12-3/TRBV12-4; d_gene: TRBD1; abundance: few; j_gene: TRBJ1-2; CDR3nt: TGTGCCAGCACCCGGGACAGGGGGAGCTATGGCTACACCTTC; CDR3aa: CASTRDRGSYGYTF
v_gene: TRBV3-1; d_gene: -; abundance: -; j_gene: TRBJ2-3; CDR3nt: TGTGCCAGCAGCCAAGCTTTTTTAGGCGGGACAGATACGCAGTATTTT; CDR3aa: CASSQAFLGGTDTQYF
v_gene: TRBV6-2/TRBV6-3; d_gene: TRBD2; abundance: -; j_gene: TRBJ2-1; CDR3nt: TGTGCCAGCAGTTGGATAGCGGGAGGGCCGACCAATGAGCAGTTCTTC; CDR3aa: CASSWIAGGPTNEQFF
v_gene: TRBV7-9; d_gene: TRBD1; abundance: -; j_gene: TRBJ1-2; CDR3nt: TGTGCCAGCAGCTTCGACGGGACAGGGGACGGCTACACCTTC; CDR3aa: CASSFDGTGDGYTF
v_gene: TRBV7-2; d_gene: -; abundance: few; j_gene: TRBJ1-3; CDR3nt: TGTGCCAGCAGCTTGGCAGGGCTGAGCTCTGGAAACACCATATATTTT; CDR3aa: CASSLAGLSSGNTIYF